This T cell receptor beta chain was retrieved from a study of control samples from healthy donors and cancer patients. Looked up from germline, CDR1 is LGHNA and CDR2 is YNFKEQ. Trimming removed 1 base at V and 0 bases at J, with 11 bases between. This CDR3 has 16 residues. TCRdb's table, derived via immunoSEQ multiplex PCR, lists solely in-frame clones and lacks some. Here the sample spans some 150,000 clones, 75% to 95% being singletons. The TCR sequence derives from a man aged 18 to 35 in good health. The chain uses TRBV4-2 and TRBJ2-3, with D tentatively TRBD2 (5 bases). The specimen was blood. This chain's CDR3 is CASSQARRTSTDTQYF. CDR3 bases: TGTGCCAGCAGCCAAGCAAGGAGGACTAGCACAGATACGCAGTATTTT.